The 12 T cell receptor beta chains presented below share a single source sample, sequenced in a study of neurological immune-mediated disorders (dated by TCRdb to the late 2010s). Library method: 5' RACE. Data came from an Illumina HiSeq 2500. TCRdb trimmed public reads at Q25 via fastp, called clones via MiXCR and kept in-frame beta chains. Each record represents a unique CDR3 protein, reported with the most common genes and DNA among its rows. For this sample the table gives approximately 50,000 distinct CDR3 sequences, of which about 3.7% were detected only once. Together, the top ten hold approximately 5.9% of the sample. The sample taken for sequencing was PBMCs. These receptors all stem from a man aged 55-75 years with multiple sclerosis.

At least ten counts were recorded for this clonotype. The CDR3 loop reads CSAQRGNQKGAQHF. The CDR3 DNA is TGCAGTGCCCAGCGGGGCAACCAGAAGGGGGCCCAGCATTTT. The rearrangement links TRBV20-1 to TRBJ1-5, with D possibly being TRBD1 (6 bases). CDR1 is DFQATT and CDR2 is SNEGSKA in the germline V gene (reference sequence). V lost 6 bases, J lost 11 bases, and 23 bases lay in between. The CDR3 is 14 amino acids.

The chain links TRBV20-1 to TRBJ1-5; TRBD1 matches 9 bases. The ends lost 0 bases at V and 7 bases at J; junction bases unmatched: 10. The CDR3 totals 16 residues. Germline V gene sequence: CDR1 DFQATT, CDR2 SNEGSKA (reference sequence). CDR3: CSARDPGQGLRQPQHF. CDR3 nucleotides: TGCAGTGCTAGAGACCCGGGACAGGGTTTAAGACAGCCCCAGCATTTT.

This clonotype has more than one count but fewer than ten. The rearrangement joins TRBV3-1 to TRBJ2-5; the D is unclear. This CDR3 is built from 12 residues. Trimming pared 7 bases from V and 2 bases from J, leaving 8 bases between. Germline CDR1 is LGHDT and CDR2 is YNNKEL (reference sequence). The CDR3 coding sequence is TGTGCCAGCATGGGCGGACAAGAGACCCAGTACTTC. Translating it yields CASMGGQETQYF.

The V and J genes are TRBV20-1 and TRBJ1-6, with D unclear. Germline CDR1 DFQATT, CDR2 SNEGSKA (reference sequence). CDR3 size: 12 residues. V lost 0 bases, J lost 7 bases, and 4 bases lay in between. Here the CDR3 DNA reads TGCAGTGCTAGAGATTGGAATTCACCCCTCCACTTT. This translates into CSARDWNSPLHF.

This clonotype has a count of ten or more. V gene TRBV29-1 combines with J gene TRBJ1-1, with no clear D. This CDR3 has 9 amino acids. Trimming removed 5 bases from V and 6 bases from J, with 4 bases in between. Germline V CDR1 and CDR2: SQVTM, ANQGSEA. The CDR3 nucleotides read TGCAGCGTTTATCCTGAAGCTTTCTTT. It is translated as CSVYPEAFF.

The table lists this clonotype with a few counts. The chain combines TRBV5-1 with TRBJ2-5; D perhaps matches TRBD1 (5 bases). The CDR3 is made up of 15 amino acids. V was cut by 4 bases and J by 4 bases, with 17 bases left in between. Germline CDR1 is SGHRS and CDR2 is YFSETQ. CDR3 region: CASSRMSPRGETQYF. The CDR3 coding sequence is TGCGCCAGCAGCAGAATGTCCCCAAGGGGAGAGACCCAGTACTTC.

The table lists this clonotype with many counts. The V call is TRBV20-1, the J call TRBJ1-1; D is ambiguous. V shed 0 bases and J shed 4 bases, with 12 bases lying between them. The CDR3 runs 14 residues. Germline V gives CDR1 DFQATT, CDR2 SNEGSKA (reference sequence). The CDR3 protein is CSARDFAVSTEAFF. In DNA, the CDR3 is TGCAGTGCTAGAGATTTCGCAGTGTCCACTGAAGCTTTCTTT.

This clonotype was recorded a few times. The chain uses TRBV6-1 and TRBJ2-1, with 8 bases identical to TRBD2. Looked up from germline, CDR1 is MNHNS and CDR2 is SASEGT. Losses at the gene ends were 4 bases for V and 0 bases for J; bases not matched to a gene: 5. There are 16 residues in the CDR3. CDR3 sequence: CASSALLADSYNEQFF. As DNA, the CDR3 is TGTGCCAGCAGTGCCTTACTAGCGGACTCCTACAATGAGCAGTTCTTC.

This clonotype was counted a few times. V and J are TRBV10-1 and TRBJ2-1; D gene ambiguous. The CDR3 is made up of 11 amino acids. CDR1 is WNHNN, CDR2 SYGVQD, per germline (reference sequence). V was cut by 8 bases and J by 13 bases, with 15 bases left in between. Written as DNA, the CDR3 is TGCGCCAGCTCGGACGGCTTAGATCAGTTCTTC. Protein product: CASSDGLDQFF.

This clonotype turned up a few times. Possible read error: a much larger clone is one base away. The genes are TRBV10-3 and TRBJ1-1; D is possibly TRBD1 (5 bases). The CDR3 is 15 amino acids. The V end was cut by 10 bases, the J end by 6 bases, with 24 bases between. In germline, CDR1 is ENHRY, CDR2 SYGVKD. CDR3 DNA: TGTGCCACCGGGTTTGGGAAGGGGAAGGGCGCTGAAGCTTTCTTT. It codes for CATGFGKGKGAEAFF.

This clonotype was observed many times. This chain connects TRBV11-1 to TRBJ2-7; 8 bases match TRBD2. V gave up 5 bases and J gave up 7 bases; unmatched junction bases: 10. Germline loops: CDR1 SGHAT, CDR2 FQDESV (reference sequence). This CDR3 is 14 amino acids long. In DNA form, the CDR3 reads TGTGCCAGCAGCCTGGCCGCGGGGGGCAGAGAGCAGTACTTC. Protein: CASSLAAGGREQYF.

This clonotype was seen repeatedly, ten times or more. The rearrangement links TRBV20-1 to TRBJ2-2; 10 nucleotides line up with TRBD2. The CDR3 runs 16 residues. Unmatched junction bases numbered 8, after V lost 0 bases and J lost 7 bases. CDR1 is DFQATT, CDR2 SNEGSKA, per germline (reference sequence). The CDR3 loop reads CSARDWLASGGGELFF. CDR3 DNA sequence: TGCAGTGCTAGAGATTGGTTGGCTAGCGGGGGCGGGGAGCTGTTTTTT.